Only a few counts were recorded for the clone carrying this TCR beta chain. Its antigen remains unidentified. This record comes from a study of CD8 T cells in ankylosing spondylitis. Notes on the study in general: In ankylosing spondylitis patients, matched synovial fluid reportedly showed significant enrichment of disease-linked clones. Earlier studies detected some motif variants in reactive arthritis synovial fluid and blood. Typical of ankylosing spondylitis blood, it appeared, was a TCR beta motif of eight highly homologous variants.

TCRdb ran MiXCR on the 5' RACE reads and lists one entry per CDR3 protein. The sample shows about 310,000 distinct CDR3 sequences, around 21% of them seen only once. There are 14 residues in the CDR3. Between the trimmed V and J ends, which lost 5 bases and 1 base, there was a span of 9 bases. Per the germline V gene, CDR1 is MNHEY and CDR2 is SMNVEV (reference sequence). The sequence was obtained from a female donor with ankylosing spondylitis or in good health (not recorded which). Material for sequencing was blood, either unsorted or a sorted T cell fraction (not recorded which). The genes are TRBV27 and TRBJ2-1; D is uncertain. CDR3 sequence reads: CASSQTQSYNEQFF. CDR3 nucleotides: TGTGCCAGCAGTCAGACGCAATCCTACAATGAGCAGTTCTTC.